Reported below is one T cell receptor beta chain. There is no known antigen for this receptor. No base quality information exists; no much larger clone differs at one position. This specimen's time point label, per the study, means: pre-sensitization, week 0. The sample's treatment or condition, from its label and the paper: therapeutic diphenylcyclopropenone sensitization with weekly scalp DPC. Blood at each patch-test visit was drawn before the patch test was applied. Patients were eligible if aged 18 to 70, diagnosed with alopecia and judged suitable for DPC therapy, and pregnant patients were excluded. Total RNA was extracted from unfractionated whole blood collected in Tempus Blood RNA tubes. The data are from a study of human T cells and chemical hapten exposure (dated by TCRdb to the early 2020s). Broadly, across the study: For sensitization, 2% DPC in acetone was applied to a roughly 2 cm by roughly 2 cm area of upper inner arm skin. The patient cohort, mostly female, included alopecia areata with under or over 50% scalp involvement, alopecia totalis and alopecia universalis. Weekly therapeutic DPC doses were additionally applied to the scalp of patients throughout the roughly 24-week study period. For TCR sequencing, blood came from 25 to 35 alopecia patients at anywhere from one to four time points (pre-sensitization, 2, 6 and 24 weeks). Blood samples were taken from patients before sensitization (week 0) and at 2, 6 and about 24 weeks after DPC sensitization. Patch testing was performed on the upper back with Finn chambers containing 0.01% DPC, and the patch tests were scored after 6 days according to International Contact Dermatitis Research Group standards. The study tracked peripheral blood TCR repertoire changes in vivo during primary and secondary sensitization to the hapten diphenylcyclopropenone (DPC) in alopecia patients. Libraries were combined into a pool for sequencing, and differences in TCR yield between samples came mainly from small differences in library volumes within the pool. The investigation overall reported the following: The number of PT1 expanded TCRs positively correlated with patch test score, significant at thresholds 8, 16 and 32 but not 4. No change with DPC sensitization was found in the number of TCRs above 1 in 1000 frequency, and no evidence of global repertoire structure alterations was found. Repeated subsampling changed both the strength of the expansion versus patch-test correlation and the threshold at which the correlation became significant. Because every patient had alopecia, a presumed autoimmune disease, the patients' immune response might differ from that of healthy individuals. Compared with pre-sensitization or healthy control sets, expanded TCRs formed significantly more large CDR3 similarity clusters, which is consistent with antigen-driven responses.

The cysteine opens and the phenylalanine closes a CDR3 of 16 amino acids. Only CDR3 DNA remains: 48 bases, in frame from the first base. The trim is 2 bases for V and 8 bases for J, with a gap of 21 bases between the germline ends. CDR1 and CDR2 are drawn from the germline V gene: MNHNS, SASEGT. Library generation was performed with RACE. Instrument used: NextSeq 500. During library preparation, unique molecular identifiers were attached to individual cDNA molecules so that TCRs could be counted quantitatively and reproducibly. Both TCR alpha and TCR beta chains were sequenced from each blood RNA sample. For the original study's pipeline: Samples had a median of around 92,000 TCRs, with a range from about 20,000 to 690,600. V, J and CDR3 annotation of the TCR reads was carried out using the Decombinator software suite. For the PS versus PT1 abundance plots, all samples were subsampled to the same number of TCRs (28,000). Expanded TCRs were defined as absent before sensitization and observed at least eight times at the 2-week time point. The public reads were run again by TCRdb, first through fastp at Q25 and then through MiXCR, and only productive beta chains were kept. Here each entry gathers all rows of one CDR3 protein and keeps the most common genes and DNA. The V and J calls, along with clone size, are taken from TCRdb and not from the paper's own processing. A total of 250,000 to 300,000 distinct CDR3 sequences appear in this sample, just under 8% of them only once. The ten largest make up 0.9% to 1.5% of the sample.

This sample comprised whole blood, obtained in connection with sensitization to the hapten diphenylcyclopropenone (DPC). The origin of this receptor is a man younger than 35 with alopecia areata. Some clones in this sample may be carry-over from other donors' samples. Here the chain combines TRBV6-1 and TRBJ1-2; the D gene cannot be resolved reliably. The DNA is TGTGCCAGCAGTGAACTCCGTGTCCCTTCCTATAGGGGCTACACCTTC. It translates as CASSELRVPSYRGYTF.